The following is a T cell receptor beta chain sequence with its context. These data come from a study of shared clonotypes between healthy human individuals. There are 15 residues in the CDR3. After removal of 7 bases from V and 2 bases from J, the junction contained 6 bases not matched to a gene. CDR1 is LNHDA and CDR2 is SQIVND in the germline V gene (reference sequence). Sequencing used immunoSEQ multiplex PCR; TCRdb keeps in-frame clones, though not all of them. This table holds 2.3 million or so clones, over 90% found once. Input material: naive CD4+ T cells from PBMCs. Subset denoted: CD45RA+ positively selected. The gene calls are TRBV19 and TRBJ1-5; TRBD1 agrees at 9 bases. The sequence derives from a man between 18 and 35 years old in good health. Some clones in this sample may be carry-over from other donors' samples. This chain's CDR3 is CASTSTGGRNQPQHF. CDR3 nucleotide sequence: TGTGCCAGTACCTCGACAGGGGGACGCAATCAGCCCCAGCATTTT.